Listed here are 7 T cell receptor beta chains from one sample, sequenced in a study of T cell responses to AZD1222 COVID-19 vaccine. The assay was immunoSEQ multiplex PCR, and TCRdb's table has in-frame clones only and misses some. The table lists 100,000 or so clones, 75% to 95% of them singletons, with 11% in the top ten. This material consisted of peripheral blood, taken 28 days after the second AZD1222 dose. The receptors shown here come from an adult who received the AZD1222 COVID-19 vaccine.

The genes are TRBV2 and TRBJ2-3; 7 nucleotides match TRBD2. This CDR3 has 16 amino acids. Germline values: CDR1 SNHLY, CDR2 FYNNEI. J gave up 0 bases and V 5 bases, and 8 bases lay outside the gene matches. The CDR3 DNA reads as TGTGCCAGCAGTCCGTGGGGGGGAGAGAGCACAGATACGCAGTATTTT. Amino acid sequence: CASSPWGGESTDTQYF. Supplemented by reference TRBV2 and TRBJ2-3, the full variable domain reads EPEVTQTPSHQVTQMGQEVILRCVPISNHLYFYWYRQILGQKVEFLVSFYNNEISEKSEIFDDQFSVERPDGSNFTLKIRSTKLEDSAMYFCASSPWGGESTDTQYFGPGTRLTVL.

The gene calls are TRBV7-9 and TRBJ2-5; tentative D call: TRBD2 (6 bases). Germline V gives CDR1 SEHNR, CDR2 FQNEAQ (reference sequence). V was clipped by 3 bases and J by 3 bases, with 8 bases between them. This CDR3 is built from 13 residues. The CDR3 sequence is CASSFASEETQYF. The CDR3 bases are TGTGCCAGCAGCTTCGCTAGCGAAGAGACCCAGTACTTC.

The CDR3 reads CASSFPGQYGYTF. CDR3 nucleotides: TGTGCCAGCAGTTTCCCGGGACAGTATGGCTACACCTTC. The V gene is TRBV2, the J gene TRBJ1-2, with 7 bases matching TRBD1. The CDR3 loop spans 13 amino acids. The germline CDR1 and CDR2 sequences are SNHLY and FYNNEI. J lost 5 bases, V lost 5 bases, and 5 bases had no gene match.

This rearrangement joins TRBV14 to TRBJ2-1, with TRBD2 matching 13 bases. The CDR3 consists of 16 residues. Germline trimming cut 3 bases from V and 7 bases from J; bases unmatched to any gene: 6. The germline V gene has CDR1 SGHDN and CDR2 FVKESK. The CDR3 nucleotides are TGTGCCAGCAGCCACTTACTAGCGGGGGGGCGGAATGAGCAGTTCTTC. As protein: CASSHLLAGGRNEQFF.

This chain uses TRBV6-5 with TRBJ1-3, with D tentatively TRBD1 (5 bases). The CDR3 is 14 residues long. Germline V gene lookup returns CDR1 MNHEY and CDR2 SVGAGI. V dropped 6 bases and J dropped 2 bases, with 11 bases sitting between them. CDR3 amino acids: CASRPGTAGNTIYF. DNA for the CDR3: TGTGCCAGCAGGCCTGGGACTGCTGGAAACACCATATATTTT.

The V gene is TRBV18, the J gene TRBJ1-4; 7 nucleotides agree with TRBD1. The CDR3 has 16 residues. V lost 6 bases to trimming and J lost 7 bases; unmatched junction nucleotides: 14. Germline V CDR1 and CDR2: KGHSH, LQKENI. The CDR3 is CASSPNRGSVSEKLFF. CDR3 bases: TGTGCCAGCTCGCCCAACAGGGGTAGCGTTAGTGAAAAACTGTTTTTT.

V is TRBV27 and J is TRBJ1-6; the match to TRBD1 covers 9 bases. The CDR3 extends over 16 amino acids. Germline V lookup: CDR1 MNHEY, CDR2 SMNVEV (reference sequence). Unmatched junction bases numbered 0, after V lost 2 bases and J lost 1 base. DNA of the CDR3: TGTGCCAGCAGTTTAGGACAGGGGTCCTATAATTCACCCCTCCACTTT. It yields the protein CASSLGQGSYNSPLHF.